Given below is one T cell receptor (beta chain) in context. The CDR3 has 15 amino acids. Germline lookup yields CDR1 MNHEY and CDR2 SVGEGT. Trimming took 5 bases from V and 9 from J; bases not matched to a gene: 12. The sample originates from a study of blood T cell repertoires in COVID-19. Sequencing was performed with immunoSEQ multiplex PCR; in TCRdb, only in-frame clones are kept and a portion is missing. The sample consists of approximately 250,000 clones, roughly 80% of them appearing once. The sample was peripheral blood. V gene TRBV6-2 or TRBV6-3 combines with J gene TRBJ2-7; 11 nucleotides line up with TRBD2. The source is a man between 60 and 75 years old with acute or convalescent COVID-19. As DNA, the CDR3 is TGTGCCAGCAGTAACGGACTAGCGGGTGTCTTGGGGCAGTACTTC. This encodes CASSNGLAGVLGQYF.